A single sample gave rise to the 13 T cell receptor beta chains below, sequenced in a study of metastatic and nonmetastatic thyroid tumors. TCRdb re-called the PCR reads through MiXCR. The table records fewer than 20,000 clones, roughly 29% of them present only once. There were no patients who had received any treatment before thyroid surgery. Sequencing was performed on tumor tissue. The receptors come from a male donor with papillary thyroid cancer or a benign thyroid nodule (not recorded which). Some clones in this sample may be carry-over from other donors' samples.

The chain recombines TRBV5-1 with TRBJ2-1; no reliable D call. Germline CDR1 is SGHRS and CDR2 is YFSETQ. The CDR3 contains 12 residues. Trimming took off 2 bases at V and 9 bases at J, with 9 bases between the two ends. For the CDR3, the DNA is TGCGCCAGCAGCTTTGAGCTCTCTGAGCAGTTCTTC. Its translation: CASSFELSEQFF.

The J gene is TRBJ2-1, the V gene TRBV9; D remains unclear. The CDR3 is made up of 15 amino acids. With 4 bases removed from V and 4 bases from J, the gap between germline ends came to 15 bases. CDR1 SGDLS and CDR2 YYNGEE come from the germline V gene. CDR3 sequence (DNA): TGTGCCAGCAGCCCTAAGCAAATTGGGTACAATGAGCAGTTCTTC. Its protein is CASSPKQIGYNEQFF.

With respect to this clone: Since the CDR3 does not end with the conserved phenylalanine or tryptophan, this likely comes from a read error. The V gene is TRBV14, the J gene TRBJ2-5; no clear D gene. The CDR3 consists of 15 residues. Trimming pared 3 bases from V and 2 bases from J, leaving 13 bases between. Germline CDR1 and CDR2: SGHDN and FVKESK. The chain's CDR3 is CASSHDYVWQETQYC. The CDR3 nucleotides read TGTGCCAGCAGCCATGATTACGTGTGGCAAGAGACCCAGTACTGC.

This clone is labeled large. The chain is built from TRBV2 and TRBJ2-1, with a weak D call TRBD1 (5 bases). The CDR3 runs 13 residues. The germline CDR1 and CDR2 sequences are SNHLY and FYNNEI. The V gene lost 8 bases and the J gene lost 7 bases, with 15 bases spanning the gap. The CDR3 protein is CASPRQSGNEQFF. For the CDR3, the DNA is TGTGCCAGCCCCCGACAGTCCGGGAATGAGCAGTTCTTC.

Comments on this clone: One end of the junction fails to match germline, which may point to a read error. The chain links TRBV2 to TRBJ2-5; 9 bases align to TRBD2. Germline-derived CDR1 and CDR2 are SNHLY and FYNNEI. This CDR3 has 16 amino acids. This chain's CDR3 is CASSEGQRGVVETQDF. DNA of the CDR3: TGTGCCAGCAGTGAAGGTCAGCGGGGGGTCGTAGAGACCCAGGACTTC. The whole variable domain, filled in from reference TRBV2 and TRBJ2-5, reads EPEVTQTPSHQVTQMGQEVILRCVPISNHLYFYWYRQILGQKVEFLVSFYNNEISEKSEIFDDQFSVERPDGSNFTLKIRSTKLEDSAMYFCASSEGQRGVVETQDFGPGTRLLVL.

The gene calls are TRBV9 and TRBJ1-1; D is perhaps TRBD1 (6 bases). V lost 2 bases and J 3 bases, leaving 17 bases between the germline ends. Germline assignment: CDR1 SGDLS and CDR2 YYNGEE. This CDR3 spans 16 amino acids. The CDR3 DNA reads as TGTGCCAGCAGCGTCACCGGGGGGCTCGGCGACACTGAAGCTTTCTTT. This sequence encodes CASSVTGGLGDTEAFF.

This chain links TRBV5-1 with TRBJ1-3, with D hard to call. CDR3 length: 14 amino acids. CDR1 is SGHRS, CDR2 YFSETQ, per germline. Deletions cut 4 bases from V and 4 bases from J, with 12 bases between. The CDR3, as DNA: TGCGCCAGCAGCACCGCCCCCGGAGGAAACACCATATATTTT. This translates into CASSTAPGGNTIYF.

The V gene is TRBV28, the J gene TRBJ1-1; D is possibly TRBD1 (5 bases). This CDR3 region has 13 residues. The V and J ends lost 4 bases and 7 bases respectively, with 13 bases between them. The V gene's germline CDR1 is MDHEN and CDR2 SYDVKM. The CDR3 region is CASSSDRGGEAFF. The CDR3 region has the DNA TGTGCCAGCAGTTCCGACCGGGGGGGTGAAGCTTTCTTT.

The CDR3 reads CASSIRFVETQYF. The CDR3 coding sequence is TGTGCCAGTAGTATTCGTTTCGTTGAGACCCAGTACTTC. The V and J genes are TRBV19 and TRBJ2-5; D remains unclear. The CDR3 is 13 residues long. V was pared by 3 bases and J by 5 bases, with 10 bases between. Germline-derived CDR1 and CDR2 are LNHDA and SQIVND (reference sequence).

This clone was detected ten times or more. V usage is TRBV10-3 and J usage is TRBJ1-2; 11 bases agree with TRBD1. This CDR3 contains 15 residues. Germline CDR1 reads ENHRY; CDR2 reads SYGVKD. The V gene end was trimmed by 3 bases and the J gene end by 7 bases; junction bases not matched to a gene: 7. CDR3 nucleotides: TGTGCCATCAGTGACGGGACAGGGGGGCGTCTTGGCTACACCTTC. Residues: CAISDGTGGRLGYTF.

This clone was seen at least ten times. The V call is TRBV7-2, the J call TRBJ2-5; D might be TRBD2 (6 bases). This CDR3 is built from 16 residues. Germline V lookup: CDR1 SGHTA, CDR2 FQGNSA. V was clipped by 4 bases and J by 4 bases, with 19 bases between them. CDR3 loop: CASSSGDRHPRETQYF. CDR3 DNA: TGTGCCAGCAGCTCGGGGGATCGCCACCCCCGAGAGACCCAGTACTTC. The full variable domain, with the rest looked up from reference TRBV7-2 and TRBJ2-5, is GAGVSQSPSNKVTEKGKDVELRCDPISGHTALYWYRQSLGQGLEFLIYFQGNSAPDKSGLPSDRFSAERTGGSVSTLTIQRTQQEDSAVYLCASSSGDRHPRETQYFGPGTRLLVL.

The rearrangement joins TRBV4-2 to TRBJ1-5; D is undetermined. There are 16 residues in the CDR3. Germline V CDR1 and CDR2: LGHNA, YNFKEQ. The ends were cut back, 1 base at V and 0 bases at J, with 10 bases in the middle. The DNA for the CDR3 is TGTGCCAGCAGCCAAGTTTCAGGAAATAGCAATCAGCCCCAGCATTTT. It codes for CASSQVSGNSNQPQHF.

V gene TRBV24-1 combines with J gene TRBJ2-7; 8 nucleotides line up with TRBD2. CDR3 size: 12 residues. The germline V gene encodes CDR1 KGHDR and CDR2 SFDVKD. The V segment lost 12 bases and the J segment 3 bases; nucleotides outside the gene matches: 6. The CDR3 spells CAAGSGSYEQYF. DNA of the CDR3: TGTGCCGCAGGAAGCGGGAGCTACGAGCAGTACTTC.